This T cell receptor beta chain is drawn from a study of OX40 agonist ivuxolimab in advanced cancers. General study findings and limits: With doses of 0.1 to 3.0 mg/kg, CD4+ and CD8+ blood T cells had undergone clonal expansion by week 6. Among the lowest levels of clonal expansion were found in partial responders at 0.1-3.0 mg/kg.

CDR1 and CDR2 from the germline V gene are LNHDA and SQIVND (reference sequence). The CDR3 totals 14 residues. Trimming removed 4 bases at V and 2 bases at J, with 9 bases between. The method was immunoSEQ multiplex PCR; TCRdb's version includes in-frame clones alone and lacks a portion of them. The table shows tens of thousands of clones, with roughly 90% occurring only once. This clone appeared a few times. As yet, its antigen is unknown. The source is an adult with an advanced solid tumor such as melanoma, head and neck, liver or kidney cancer. Sequencing used CD4+ or CD8+ T cells sorted from blood, obtained in a trial of the OX40 agonist ivuxolimab. The chain joins TRBV19 to TRBJ1-5; perhaps TRBD1 as D (5 bases). CDR3: CASSRDRGNQPQHF. The CDR3, as DNA: TGTGCCAGTAGTAGGGACCGAGGCAATCAGCCCCAGCATTTT.